This T cell receptor beta chain was identified in a study of T cells in Graves' hyperthyroidism and ophthalmopathy. Whole-study findings and limits: The model's output predicted ophthalmopathy at a median of about 5.9 months prior to onset.

Amplification targeted TCR beta CDR3 regions from RNA transcripts. First-round RT-PCR with HTBI primers amplified the TCR CDR3 region. TCRdb fed the multiplex PCR reads into MiXCR, producing one record per CDR3 protein. The sample gives a few hundred thousand distinct CDR3 sequences, 15% to 17% of which show up once; about 30% is in the top ten. Newly diagnosed patients aged 18 to 65 had hyperthyroidism of under 2 months' duration. PBMCs were obtained from approximately 10 ml fresh peripheral blood. This clonotype was seen at least ten times. Its antigen is undetermined. Germline V lookup: CDR1 SQVTM, CDR2 ANQGSEA. This CDR3 region has 13 residues. V lost 6 bases to trimming and J lost 6 bases; unmatched junction nucleotides: 3.

Sequences were obtained from blood. The chain links TRBV29-1 to TRBJ2-2, with 11 bases identical to TRBD1. The clonotype originates from a woman aged 18 to 35 with Graves' hyperthyroidism that later progressed to Graves' ophthalmopathy. The DNA for the CDR3 is TGCAGCGTCGGGACAGGGGGATCCGGGGAGCTGTTTTTT. It codes for CSVGTGGSGELFF.